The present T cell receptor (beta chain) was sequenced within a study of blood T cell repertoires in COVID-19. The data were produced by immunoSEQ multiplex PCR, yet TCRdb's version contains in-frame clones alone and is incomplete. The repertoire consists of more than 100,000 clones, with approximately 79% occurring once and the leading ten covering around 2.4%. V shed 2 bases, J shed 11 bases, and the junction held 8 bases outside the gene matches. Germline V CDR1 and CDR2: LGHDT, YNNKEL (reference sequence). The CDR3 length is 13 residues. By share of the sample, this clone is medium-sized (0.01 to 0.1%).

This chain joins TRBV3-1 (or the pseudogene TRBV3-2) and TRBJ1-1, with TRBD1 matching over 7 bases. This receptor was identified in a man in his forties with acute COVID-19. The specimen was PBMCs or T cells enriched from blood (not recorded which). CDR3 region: CASSQTGARAAFF. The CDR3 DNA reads TGTGCCAGCAGCCAAACAGGGGCGCGGGCCGCTTTCTTT.